A single sample is the source of the 18 T cell receptor beta chains below, sequenced in a study of blood T cells in healthy people across ages. Then a second PCR, running roughly 7 to 11 cycles, was carried out with a sample-barcoded 5' primer and a J-beta primer mix. One entry per CDR3 protein, called by TCRdb with MiXCR from the 5' RACE reads. This sample yields about 1.4 million distinct CDR3 sequences, of which approximately 60% are seen a single time; over 5% belongs to the top ten. The source material was blood. These receptors were taken from a man aged 18 to 30 in good health.

The genes are TRBV3-1 and TRBJ1-3, with D perhaps TRBD1 (5 bases). The V gene's germline CDR1 is LGHDT and CDR2 YNNKEL (reference sequence). The length of the CDR3 is 14 residues. Trimming left V 4 bases short and J 0 bases short, with 7 bases between. The CDR3 DNA reads as TGTGCCAGCAGCCCGGACAACTCTGGAAACACCATATATTTT. Encoded protein: CASSPDNSGNTIYF.

The chain links TRBV6-2 or TRBV6-3 to TRBJ2-7; D tentatively reads TRBD1 or TRBD2 (8 bases each). Looked up from germline, CDR1 is MNHEY and CDR2 is SVGEGT. Trimming stripped 5 bases from V and 5 bases from J, with 28 bases between. The CDR3 covers 18 residues. The CDR3 loop reads CASSTLGGGTGNRNEQYF. In nucleotides, the CDR3 is TGTGCCAGCAGTACACTCGGCGGGGGGACAGGCAATCGGAACGAGCAGTACTTC.

V usage is TRBV25-1 and J usage is TRBJ2-5; 7 bases match TRBD1. CDR1 is MGHDK and CDR2 is SYGVNS in the germline V gene. The CDR3 runs to 15 residues. The ends lost 5 bases at V and 3 bases at J; junction bases unmatched: 9. This CDR3 reads CASSQGDGWEETQYF. CDR3 coding DNA: TGTGCCAGCAGTCAGGGGGATGGATGGGAAGAGACCCAGTACTTC.

This chain links TRBV29-1 with TRBJ2-4; 9 bases fit TRBD1. The J call may be faulty, since TRBJ2-7 better matches the DNA end. This CDR3 has 14 amino acids. Per the germline V gene, CDR1 is SQVTM and CDR2 is ANQGSEA. CDR3 DNA sequence: TGCAGCGTTGAATTGGGGACAGGGCGTTACGAGCAGTACTTC. Amino acids: CSVELGTGRYEQYF.

The V call is TRBV9, the J call TRBJ1-2, with D unresolved. The ends were cut back, 0 bases at V and 8 bases at J, with 8 bases in the middle. This CDR3 spans 12 amino acids. The germline CDR1 and CDR2 sequences are SGDLS and YYNGEE. As DNA, the CDR3 is TGTGCCAGCAGCGTAGGGTATCGGGGCTACACCTTC. It yields the protein CASSVGYRGYTF.

The chain employs TRBV6-5 and TRBJ2-1; 7 bases agree with TRBD1. V lost 7 bases, J lost 2 bases, and 8 bases stayed unmatched. Germline V CDR1 and CDR2: MNHEY, SVGAGI. The CDR3 runs 15 residues. The CDR3 DNA sequence: TGTGCCAGCAACACGGACAGGACCCCCTACAATGAGCAGTTCTTC. It specifies CASNTDRTPYNEQFF.

V usage is TRBV5-1 and J usage is TRBJ2-5; D is ambiguous. The CDR3 totals 15 residues. V was trimmed by 0 bases and J by 0 bases, leaving 9 bases between them. Germline CDR1 and CDR2: SGHRS and YFSETQ. The CDR3 loop reads CASSLERSDQETQYF. The CDR3 DNA reads as TGCGCCAGCAGCTTGGAAAGGTCAGACCAAGAGACCCAGTACTTC.

This chain uses TRBV27 with TRBJ2-1, with 10 bases that match TRBD2. Germline-derived CDR1 and CDR2 are MNHEY and SMNVEV (reference sequence). The trim removed 7 bases at V and 7 bases at J, leaving 10 bases unmatched. CDR3 size: 15 residues. CDR3 amino acids: CASTLGGLATNEQFF. The CDR3 DNA reads as TGTGCCAGCACCCTAGGGGGACTAGCGACAAATGAGCAGTTCTTC.

Written as DNA, the CDR3 is TGTGCCAGCAGCTTAGCGCAATTAGTGGCTGCCGAGCAGTTCTTC. Translated: CASSLAQLVAAEQFF. This rearrangement joins TRBV7-9 to TRBJ2-1; D remains unclear. The CDR3 is 15 residues long. The ends were cut back, 0 bases at V and 10 bases at J, with 16 bases in the middle. Germline lookup yields CDR1 SEHNR and CDR2 FQNEAQ (reference sequence). The complete variable domain, with remaining parts taken from reference TRBV7-9 and TRBJ2-1, reads DTGVSQNPRHKITKRGQNVTFRCDPISEHNRLYWYRQTLGQGPEFLTYFQNEAQLEKSRLLSDRFSAERPKGSFSTLEIQRTEQGDSAMYLCASSLAQLVAAEQFFGPGTRLTVL.

This clonotype was picked up a small number of times. The rearrangement joins TRBV5-1 to TRBJ2-1; the match to TRBD1 covers 10 bases. This CDR3 has 15 amino acids. V shed 7 bases, J shed 4 bases, and the junction held 8 bases outside the gene matches. Germline CDR1 reads SGHRS; CDR2 reads YFSETQ. CDR3 DNA: TGCGCCAGCCTGGGTTGGGACAGGGGATACAATGAGCAGTTCTTC. Translated, it gives CASLGWDRGYNEQFF.

The J gene is TRBJ2-1, the V gene TRBV15; the match to TRBD2 covers 7 bases. The CDR3 loop spans 15 amino acids. CDR1 and CDR2 (germline): LNHNV, YYDKDF (reference sequence). V shed 1 base and J 7 bases; nucleotides not matched to a gene: 7. CDR3 amino acids: CATSRVGAGENEQFF. The CDR3 DNA reads TGTGCCACCAGCAGAGTTGGGGCGGGAGAAAATGAGCAGTTCTTC.

The chain employs TRBV10-3 and TRBJ2-1, with D perhaps matching TRBD2 (5 bases). Germline CDR1 reads ENHRY; CDR2 reads SYGVKD. Trimming shortened V by 6 bases and J by 10 bases, and 10 bases separated the two germline ends. The CDR3 is 11 residues long. The CDR3 sequence is CAIRARREQFF. The CDR3 coding sequence is TGTGCCATCAGGGCGAGGAGGGAGCAGTTCTTC.

J is TRBJ2-1 and V is TRBV5-1, with TRBD2 matching over 14 bases. The CDR3 length is 15 residues. CDR1 SGHRS and CDR2 YFSETQ come from the germline V gene. Germline trimming cut 6 bases from V and 8 bases from J; bases unmatched to any gene: 7. The CDR3 DNA is TGCGCCAGCAACGTCGGGACTAGCGGGAGTTATGAGCAGTTCTTC. This gives the protein CASNVGTSGSYEQFF. Supplemented by reference TRBV5-1 and TRBJ2-1, the full variable domain reads KAGVTQTPRYLIKTRGQQVTLSCSPISGHRSVSWYQQTPGQGLQFLFEYFSETQRNKGNFPGRFSGRQFSNSRSEMNVSTLELGDSALYLCASNVGTSGSYEQFFGPGTRLTVL.

The chain combines TRBV20-1 with TRBJ2-7, with D possibly TRBD2 on 5 matching bases. Germline V lookup: CDR1 DFQATT, CDR2 SNEGSKA (reference sequence). The CDR3 is 12 amino acids. V lost 3 bases and J lost 7, with 13 bases in between. The CDR3 DNA reads TGCAGTGCTAGCCCTACTAGTAGGGAGCAGTACTTC. Protein product: CSASPTSREQYF.

CDR3 sequence (DNA): TGTGCCAGCAGTCCGTTGAGGGGGTCGGTCGGCGAGCAGTACTTC. Translation: CASSPLRGSVGEQYF. This sequence joins TRBV12-3 or TRBV12-4 and TRBJ2-4; TRBD1 is a possible D gene (6 bases). The J call may be incorrect, as the DNA end agrees better with TRBJ2-7. This CDR3 spans 15 amino acids.

The rearrangement uses TRBV27 and TRBJ2-1; possible D gene TRBD2, 6 bases. V was trimmed by 5 bases and J by 5 bases, leaving 13 bases between them. The length of the CDR3 is 14 residues. Germline CDR1 and CDR2: MNHEY and SMNVEV (reference sequence). The CDR3 protein is CASSQIGTHNEQFF. Here the CDR3 DNA reads TGTGCCAGCAGTCAGATAGGGACTCACAATGAGCAGTTCTTC.

The V and J genes are TRBV28 and TRBJ1-4, with 7 bases lining up with TRBD1. After removal of 10 bases from V and 4 bases from J, the junction contained 15 bases not matched to a gene. Germline loops: CDR1 MDHEN, CDR2 SYDVKM. The CDR3 totals 16 residues. The CDR3 spells CATIRDRLLSNEKLFF. The CDR3 coding sequence is TGTGCCACCATCCGGGACAGACTGTTGAGTAATGAAAAACTGTTTTTT.

The gene calls are TRBV11-2 and TRBJ2-3; TRBD2 is a possible D gene (7 bases). The germline V and J ends were trimmed by 5 bases and 2 bases, with 20 bases remaining between them. The CDR3 is 17 amino acids. Germline loops: CDR1 SGHAT, CDR2 FQNNGV. The CDR3 region is CASSPGRQRGHTDTQYF. DNA of the CDR3: TGTGCCAGCAGCCCAGGAAGGCAGCGGGGACACACAGATACGCAGTATTTT.